The clone carrying this T cell receptor (beta chain) was counted ten times or more. This CDR3 spans 14 amino acids. V shed 0 bases and J shed 5 bases, with 11 bases lying between them. Germline V gives CDR1 SGHRS, CDR2 YFSETQ. Original handling: It was from reference gene primer amplification that nucleated cell counts were estimated. The data were produced by immunoSEQ multiplex PCR, yet TCRdb's version contains in-frame clones alone and is incomplete. That table supplies the V and J calls and clone size; D and trimming were determined from the DNA. The sample has approximately 270,000 clones, about 85% seen once; the top ten hold 0.87%. These data are taken from a study of blood T cell repertoires in COVID-19. Overall study: The study drew acute and convalescent COVID-19 samples from the United States, Italy and Spain. From T cells, B-cell-depleted T cells, or PBMCs came the material, which was cDNA or gDNA.

A Seattle source enrolled patients during active infection and followed them longitudinally. J is TRBJ1-2 and V is TRBV5-1; D is undetermined. This clonotype was obtained from a human donor with COVID-19, enrolled during active disease. The donor label of this sample is uncertain. Sequenced sample: peripheral blood. The DNA for the CDR3 is TGCGCCAGCAGCTTGGTTCAAGGAGAGTATGGCTACACCTTC. It is translated as CASSLVQGEYGYTF.